The sequence of this TCR beta chain was determined in a study of blood T cell repertoires in COVID-19. Across the whole study: The United States, Italy and Spain provided the acute and convalescent COVID-19 samples. Sample material is recorded as cDNA or gDNA derived from T cells, B-cell-depleted T cells, or PBMCs.

The CDR3 loop spans 16 amino acids. The germline V gene has CDR1 SEHNR and CDR2 FQNEAQ (reference sequence). V gave up 7 bases and J gave up 0 bases; unmatched junction bases: 10. Per the original data handling: Reference gene primer amplification gave nucleated cell count estimates. Using immunoSEQ multiplex PCR, the repertoire was profiled, and TCRdb retains in-frame clones only, with some absent. The V and J calls and clone size come from that table; D and trimming were worked out from the DNA. Of about 30,000 clones listed, nearly 80% are singletons. V gene TRBV7-9 combines with J gene TRBJ2-3; 7 nucleotides agree with TRBD2. The receptor comes from a man older than 75 with acute or convalescent COVID-19. What was sequenced was peripheral blood. The CDR3, as DNA: TGTGCCAGCATCGATGGGGAGGGAATGAGCACAGATACGCAGTATTTT. This encodes CASIDGEGMSTDTQYF.